The 26 T cell receptor beta chains given below trace back to one sample, sequenced in a study of blood T cell repertoires in COVID-19. Profiling relied on immunoSEQ multiplex PCR, and the TCRdb table lists in-frame clones only, not all of them. The sample contains some 700,000 clones, about nine tenths of which appear only once. Sequenced material: peripheral blood. The receptors derive from a woman between 18 and 29 years old with acute or convalescent COVID-19.

The chain couples TRBV27 to TRBJ1-1, with D possibly being TRBD1 (6 bases). The CDR3 is made up of 15 amino acids. The V gene's germline CDR1 is MNHEY and CDR2 SMNVEV (reference sequence). V was shortened by 7 bases and J by 2 bases, with 17 bases between the two germline ends. The DNA for the CDR3 is TGTGCCAGCACCGATCAGGGACATCCAAACACTGAAGCTTTCTTT. This translates into CASTDQGHPNTEAFF.

The genes are TRBV10-3 and TRBJ2-3, with D possibly being TRBD1 (6 bases). CDR3 length: 14 residues. The V and J ends lost 6 bases and 4 bases respectively, with 14 bases between them. From germline, CDR1 is ENHRY and CDR2 SYGVKD. The chain's CDR3 is CAIRQGSGADTQYF. As DNA, the CDR3 is TGTGCCATCAGACAGGGCTCCGGGGCAGATACGCAGTATTTT.

This clone was observed a single time. The chain joins TRBV30 to TRBJ1-5, with 9 bases aligning to TRBD1. CDR1 and CDR2 (germline): GTSNPN, SVGIG (reference sequence). The CDR3 extends over 18 amino acids. Losses at the gene ends were 2 bases for V and 4 bases for J; bases not matched to a gene: 15. The CDR3 DNA reads TGTGCCTGGAGTTACTATACCCCAGGGACAGGGTCAAATCAGCCCCAGCATTTT. This sequence encodes CAWSYYTPGTGSNQPQHF.

This chain joins TRBV27 and TRBJ1-4, with 8 bases fitting TRBD1. The junction had 9 bases not matched to a gene; V was cut back by 5 bases and J by 7 bases. The CDR3 is 15 amino acids. Per germline, CDR1 MNHEY and CDR2 SMNVEV (reference sequence). The CDR3 DNA sequence: TGTGCCAGCAGTCCCTGGACAGGGAAGGTTGAAAAACTGTTTTTT. As protein: CASSPWTGKVEKLFF.

This clone was found once. The V and J genes are TRBV7-6 and TRBJ2-1; 10 bases match TRBD1. The V gene end was trimmed by 1 base and the J gene end by 1 base; junction bases not matched to a gene: 16. The CDR3 sequence is 21 residues long. The V gene's germline CDR1 is SGHVS and CDR2 FNYEAQ. In DNA form, the CDR3 reads TGTGCCAGCAGCTTAGGGGCCCGGGACAGGGGAAGCGGCGGGTCCTACAATGAGCAGTTCTTC. Translating gives CASSLGARDRGSGGSYNEQFF.

The chain employs TRBV18 and TRBJ2-4, with a tentative D call TRBD2 (5 bases). V shed 5 bases and J shed 6 bases, with 8 bases lying between them. Per germline, CDR1 KGHSH and CDR2 LQKENI. This CDR3 contains 12 residues. The CDR3 loop reads CASSTEGNIQYF. CDR3 bases: TGTGCCAGCTCAACTGAGGGAAACATTCAGTACTTC.

The chain employs TRBV12-3 or TRBV12-4 and TRBJ1-1, with a tentative D call TRBD1 (6 bases). The V gene lost 6 bases and the J gene lost 8 bases, with 10 bases spanning the gap. The CDR3 contains 11 residues. CDR3 sequence reads: CASRYGTEAFF. The CDR3 DNA follows: TGTGCCAGCAGATATGGGACAGAAGCTTTCTTT.

The gene calls are TRBV3-1 (or the pseudogene TRBV3-2) and TRBJ2-7, with D tentatively TRBD1 (6 bases). This CDR3 contains 14 residues. Trimming took 2 bases from V and 0 from J, leaving 8 bases between them. Germline V gene lookup returns CDR1 LGHDT and CDR2 YNNKEL (reference sequence). CDR3 sequence (DNA): TGTGCCAGCAGCCAAACAGGGAGCTCCTACGAGCAGTACTTC. Its protein product is CASSQTGSSYEQYF.

This clone has just one count. This rearrangement joins TRBV6-6 to TRBJ1-2; TRBD1 is a possible D gene (5 bases). The CDR3 runs 11 residues. The germline CDR1 and CDR2 sequences are MNHNY and SVGAGI (reference sequence). V was cut by 7 bases and J by 8 bases, with 11 bases left in between. CDR3 in DNA: TGTGCCAGCACACCAGGGTTGGGCTACACCTTC. Translated, it gives CASTPGLGYTF.

This clone was observed a handful of times. The rearrangement joins TRBV27 to TRBJ1-2; D unclear. V gave up 6 bases and J gave up 4 bases, with 18 bases separating them. The CDR3 extends over 15 amino acids. The germline V gene encodes CDR1 MNHEY and CDR2 SMNVEV (reference sequence). CDR3 DNA sequence: TGTGCCAGCAGAACGGGGATTTGGGGAACCTATGGCTACACCTTC. Its protein product is CASRTGIWGTYGYTF.

The chain has TRBV4-1 and TRBJ2-1, with 12 bases aligning to TRBD2. The CDR3 runs 16 residues. V lost 4 bases and J lost 8; bases outside the gene matches: 9. In germline, CDR1 is MGHRA, CDR2 YSYEKL. CDR3 sequence reads: CASSPNRLAGADEQFF. The DNA of the CDR3 is TGCGCCAGCAGCCCGAATAGACTAGCGGGGGCCGATGAGCAGTTCTTC.

This chain uses TRBV5-6 with TRBJ2-5; 9 positions match TRBD2. The CDR3 runs to 14 residues. Germline V gene lookup returns CDR1 SGHDT and CDR2 YYEEEE. J was trimmed by 5 bases and V by 6 bases; bases with no gene match: 8. The CDR3 DNA reads as TGTGCCAGCACCTACGGCAGCGGGGGGGAGACCCAGTACTTC. Translated, it gives CASTYGSGGETQYF.

The chain employs TRBV29-1 and TRBJ1-1; 7 bases are shared with TRBD1. CDR1 is SQVTM, CDR2 ANQGSEA, per germline. The CDR3 sequence is 11 residues long. With V trimmed by 7 bases and J by 1 base, 0 bases remained unmatched. The CDR3 loop reads CSGDRNTEAFF. DNA for the CDR3: TGCAGCGGGGACAGGAACACTGAAGCTTTCTTT.

The chain links TRBV14 to TRBJ1-3; TRBD1 agrees at 7 bases. J gave up 4 bases and V 1 base, and 10 bases lay outside the gene matches. The germline gives CDR1 SGHDN, CDR2 FVKESK. The CDR3 runs to 17 residues. The CDR3 bases are TGTGCCAGCAGCCAAGTACCCCCGACAGGGACCGGAAACACCATATATTTT. Translation gives CASSQVPPTGTGNTIYF.

The table lists this clone with a count of one. Other DNA sequences from this sample encode an identical CDR3 as well. The rearrangement uses TRBV9 and TRBJ1-2, with D unresolved. Trimming pared 3 bases from V and 2 bases from J, leaving 5 bases between. This CDR3 comprises 12 residues. The V gene's germline CDR1 is SGDLS and CDR2 YYNGEE. CDR3 amino acids: CASSERNYGYTF. The CDR3 DNA follows: TGTGCCAGCAGCGAGCGCAACTATGGCTACACCTTC.

The CDR3 DNA sequence: TGTGCCAGCACCCTTAGAGGGACCCAGTACTTC. Its translation: CASTLRGTQYF. The rearrangement links TRBV6-5 to TRBJ2-5; D not resolved. The CDR3 is 11 amino acids. CDR1 MNHEY and CDR2 SVGAGI come from the germline V gene. The V and J ends lost 7 bases and 7 bases respectively, with 10 bases between them.

The chain recombines TRBV6-6 with TRBJ1-4; 8 nucleotides line up with TRBD1. Germline V CDR1 and CDR2: MNHNY, SVGAGI (reference sequence). CDR3 size: 14 residues. The V and J ends lost 6 bases and 8 bases, in that order; junction bases with no gene match: 8. Here the CDR3 reads CASSNRGGTEKLFF. The CDR3, as DNA: TGTGCCAGCAGCAACAGGGGGGGGACAGAAAAACTGTTTTTT.

The chain couples TRBV25-1 to TRBJ1-1; TRBD1 matches at 8 bases. CDR1 and CDR2 from the germline V gene are MGHDK and SYGVNS. The length of the CDR3 is 15 residues. Losses at the gene ends were 5 bases for V and 2 bases for J; bases not matched to a gene: 7. As DNA, the CDR3 is TGTGCCAGCAGTTTATCGACAGGGGCCAACACTGAAGCTTTCTTT. Its translation is CASSLSTGANTEAFF.

The rearrangement uses TRBV6-6 and TRBJ2-3, with unresolved D. The CDR3 length is 13 residues. V was clipped by 4 bases and J by 2 bases, with 7 bases between them. Germline CDR1 is MNHNY and CDR2 is SVGAGI (reference sequence). The CDR3 reads CASSSAVTDTQYF. In DNA, the CDR3 is TGTGCCAGCAGTTCCGCGGTCACAGATACGCAGTATTTT.

The chain has TRBV4-1 and TRBJ2-5; the D gene is possibly TRBD1 (6 bases). Germline lookup yields CDR1 MGHRA and CDR2 YSYEKL. The V end lost 1 base, the J end lost 4 bases, and 13 bases lay between the germline ends. This CDR3 region has 15 residues. CDR3 DNA: TGCGCCAGCAGCCAAGGCTGGGCAGGGGCAGAGACCCAGTACTTC. This codes for CASSQGWAGAETQYF.

V usage is TRBV5-1 and J usage is TRBJ2-3, with 8 bases fitting TRBD1. Unmatched junction bases numbered 8, after V lost 2 bases and J lost 6 bases. The germline V gene has CDR1 SGHRS and CDR2 YFSETQ. The CDR3 contains 15 residues. The CDR3 loop is CASSFADRVSDTQYF. The CDR3, as DNA: TGCGCCAGCAGCTTTGCGGACAGGGTCAGCGATACGCAGTATTTT. Based on the CDR3 plus reference TRBV5-1 and TRBJ2-3, the full variable domain is KAGVTQTPRYLIKTRGQQVTLSCSPISGHRSVSWYQQTPGQGLQFLFEYFSETQRNKGNFPGRFSGRQFSNSRSEMNVSTLELGDSALYLCASSFADRVSDTQYFGPGTRLTVL.

The chain recombines TRBV7-9 with TRBJ1-2; the match to TRBD1 covers 7 bases. From germline, CDR1 is SEHNR and CDR2 FQNEAQ (reference sequence). V was pared by 6 bases and J by 5 bases, with 9 bases of the junction left unmatched. The length of the CDR3 is 14 residues. CDR3 loop: CASRPSGTDYGYTF. The CDR3 DNA reads TGTGCCAGCAGACCGTCCGGGACAGATTATGGCTACACCTTC.

The chain couples TRBV28 to TRBJ1-5, with a tentative D call TRBD1 (6 bases). The CDR3 covers 14 residues. Trimming left V 7 bases short and J 4 bases short, with 14 bases between. Germline V gene lookup returns CDR1 MDHEN and CDR2 SYDVKM. CDR3 DNA sequence: TGTGCCAGCACATACACGCAGGGGAATCAGCCCCAGCATTTT. It encodes CASTYTQGNQPQHF.

The chain links TRBV10-3 to TRBJ1-1; 7 bases are shared with TRBD1. V lost 4 bases and J lost 5; bases outside the gene matches: 7. This CDR3 is built from 14 residues. Germline assignment: CDR1 ENHRY and CDR2 SYGVKD. CDR3 sequence (DNA): TGTGCCATCAGTGTGGCGGAGGGGGCAACTGAAGCTTTCTTT. This sequence encodes CAISVAEGATEAFF.

The chain uses TRBV6-6 and TRBJ1-2; 9 bases fit TRBD1. Germline-derived CDR1 and CDR2 are MNHNY and SVGAGI (reference sequence). V shed 6 bases, J shed 6 bases, and the junction held 11 bases outside the gene matches. This CDR3 has 15 residues. CDR3 DNA: TGTGCCAGCAGCCTACAGGGGGCGCGTCGGGATGGCTACACCTTC. This sequence encodes CASSLQGARRDGYTF.

The J gene is TRBJ2-7, the V gene TRBV7-2, with D tentatively TRBD2 (7 bases). The V gene's germline CDR1 is SGHTA and CDR2 FQGNSA. The CDR3 is 15 amino acids. Trimming removed 1 base at V and 3 bases at J, with 13 bases between. CDR3 in DNA: TGTGCCAGCAGCTTAGATGCGGGGGCGCGCTACGAGCAGTACTTC. The encoded protein is CASSLDAGARYEQYF.